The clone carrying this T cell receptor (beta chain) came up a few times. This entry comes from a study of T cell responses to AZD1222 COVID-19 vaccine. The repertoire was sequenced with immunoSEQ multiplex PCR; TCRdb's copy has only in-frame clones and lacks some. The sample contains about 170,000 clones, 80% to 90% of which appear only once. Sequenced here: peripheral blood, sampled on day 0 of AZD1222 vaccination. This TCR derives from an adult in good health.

The CDR3 loop reads CASSQRAATTNYGYTF. The CDR3 DNA reads as TGTGCCAGCAGCCAACGGGCGGCTACAACGAACTATGGCTACACCTTC. V and J are TRBV3-1 (or the pseudogene TRBV3-2) and TRBJ1-2, with no clear D. Germline V gene lookup returns CDR1 LGHDT and CDR2 YNNKEL (reference sequence). CDR3 length equals 16 residues. V was cut by 2 bases and J by 2 bases, with 15 bases left in between.